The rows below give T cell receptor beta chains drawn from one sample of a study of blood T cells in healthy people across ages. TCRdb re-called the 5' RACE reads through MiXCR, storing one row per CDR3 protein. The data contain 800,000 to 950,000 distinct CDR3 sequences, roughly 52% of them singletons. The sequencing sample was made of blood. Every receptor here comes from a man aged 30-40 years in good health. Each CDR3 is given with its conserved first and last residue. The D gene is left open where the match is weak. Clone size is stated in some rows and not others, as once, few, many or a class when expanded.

CDR3nt: TGTGCCAGCAGTGGCAAGACTAATGAAAAACTGTTTTTT; CDR3aa: CASSGKTNEKLFF; d_gene: .; j_gene: TRBJ1-4; abundance: few; v_gene: TRBV6-6
CDR3nt: TGTGCCAGCAGTGAAGGGCAGATGCCCTACGAGCAGTACTTC; CDR3aa: CASSEGQMPYEQYF; d_gene: .; j_gene: TRBJ2-7; abundance: .; v_gene: TRBV2
CDR3nt: TGCAGTGCTAGAGTCGGGGAAATCTCCTACGAGCAGTACTTC; CDR3aa: CSARVGEISYEQYF; d_gene: .; j_gene: TRBJ2-7; abundance: .; v_gene: TRBV20-1
CDR3nt: TGCAGTGCTAGCCCCAGTTCGAGCAATCAGCCCCAGCATTTT; CDR3aa: CSASPSSSNQPQHF; d_gene: .; j_gene: TRBJ1-5; abundance: .; v_gene: TRBV20-1
CDR3nt: TGCAGCGTTGATTTGGGTACTTTCCCCTACGAGCAGTACTTC; CDR3aa: CSVDLGTFPYEQYF; d_gene: .; j_gene: TRBJ2-7; abundance: .; v_gene: TRBV29-1
CDR3nt: TGTGCCAGCAGGCAACAGGGAAGCGAGCAGTACTTC; CDR3aa: CASRQQGSEQYF; d_gene: .; j_gene: TRBJ2-7; abundance: .; v_gene: TRBV12-3/TRBV12-4
CDR3nt: TGCGCCAGCAGCCAACCATCTGGACAGGGGGGGAGCTCCTATAATTCACCCCTCCACTTT; CDR3aa: CASSQPSGQGGSSYNSPLHF; d_gene: TRBD1; j_gene: TRBJ1-6; abundance: .; v_gene: TRBV4-1
CDR3nt: TGTGCCAGCAGTGCGCGGTCGAGCTCCTACAATGAGCAGTTCTTC; CDR3aa: CASSARSSSYNEQFF; d_gene: .; j_gene: TRBJ2-1; abundance: .; v_gene: TRBV12-3/TRBV12-4
CDR3nt: TGCAGTGCTAGAGGCGAGTGGGAAAAACTGTTTTTT; CDR3aa: CSARGEWEKLFF; d_gene: .; j_gene: TRBJ1-4; abundance: .; v_gene: TRBV20-1
CDR3nt: TGTGCCAGCAGCTACCAGGGGGCCGGCGCAGATACGCAGTATTTT; CDR3aa: CASSYQGAGADTQYF; d_gene: TRBD1; j_gene: TRBJ2-3; abundance: .; v_gene: TRBV3-1
CDR3nt: TGTGCCATCAGTGCCCGACAGGGGCCCTACGAGCAGTACTTC; CDR3aa: CAISARQGPYEQYF; d_gene: TRBD1; j_gene: TRBJ2-7; abundance: .; v_gene: TRBV10-3
CDR3nt: TGTGCCAGCAACGAAGCGGGACTAGCGGGGTGGGTCACAGATACGCAGTATTTT; CDR3aa: CASNEAGLAGWVTDTQYF; d_gene: TRBD2; j_gene: TRBJ2-3; abundance: many; v_gene: TRBV9
CDR3nt: TGCGCCAGCAGCTTCGGGACGGATATGTCCTACGAGCAGTACTTC; CDR3aa: CASSFGTDMSYEQYF; d_gene: .; j_gene: TRBJ2-7; abundance: once; v_gene: TRBV5-1
CDR3nt: TGTGCCACCAGTGATCCCCGGGACAGGGAGTACTATGGCTACACCTTC; CDR3aa: CATSDPRDREYYGYTF; d_gene: TRBD1; j_gene: TRBJ1-2; abundance: few; v_gene: TRBV24-1
CDR3nt: TGCGCCAGCAGCTTGGGACAGGGGGCGATACGTGGAAACACCATATATTTT; CDR3aa: CASSLGQGAIRGNTIYF; d_gene: TRBD1; j_gene: TRBJ1-3; abundance: once; v_gene: TRBV5-1
CDR3nt: TGCGCCAGCAGCCCCGGGGGGCTCCTTTCGGGGGAGCAGTTCTTC; CDR3aa: CASSPGGLLSGEQFF; d_gene: .; j_gene: TRBJ2-1; abundance: .; v_gene: TRBV5-1
CDR3nt: TGTGCCAGCAGCTTAGTTGGCGGGGGGATAAATGAGCAGTTCTTC; CDR3aa: CASSLVGGGINEQFF; d_gene: TRBD2; j_gene: TRBJ2-1; abundance: .; v_gene: TRBV7-2
CDR3nt: TGTGCCAGCAGCCAACAGAACTCCTACGAGCAGTACTTC; CDR3aa: CASSQQNSYEQYF; d_gene: .; j_gene: TRBJ2-7; abundance: .; v_gene: TRBV3-1
CDR3nt: TGTGCCAGCAGCCTCACCATCCCAAACTATGGCTACACCTTC; CDR3aa: CASSLTIPNYGYTF; d_gene: .; j_gene: TRBJ1-2; abundance: .; v_gene: TRBV28
CDR3nt: TGTGCCAGCAGTTACGAAACAGGGGGCAGTAATTCACTCCTCCACTTT; CDR3aa: CASSYETGGSNSLLHF; d_gene: TRBD1; j_gene: TRBJ1-6; abundance: .; v_gene: TRBV6-5
CDR3nt: TGTGCCAGCAGTACCCAGACAGGGGTGAACACCGGGGAGCTGTTTTTT; CDR3aa: CASSTQTGVNTGELFF; d_gene: TRBD1; j_gene: TRBJ2-2; abundance: once; v_gene: TRBV25-1
CDR3nt: TGTGCCAGCAGTTTAGAGACTAGCGGGGGGGGCTACAATGAGCAGTTCTTC; CDR3aa: CASSLETSGGGYNEQFF; d_gene: TRBD2; j_gene: TRBJ2-1; abundance: .; v_gene: TRBV27
CDR3nt: TGTGCCAGCAGCTCCGCCCGACAGAACACTGAAGCTTTCTTT; CDR3aa: CASSSARQNTEAFF; d_gene: .; j_gene: TRBJ1-1; abundance: .; v_gene: TRBV11-2
CDR3nt: TGTGCCAGCAGCAAAGGTTCGCGGAGCAGGGGCTATAGCAATCAGCCCCAGCATTTT; CDR3aa: CASSKGSRSRGYSNQPQHF; d_gene: .; j_gene: TRBJ1-5; abundance: .; v_gene: TRBV21-1
CDR3nt: TGTGCTAGTCTTCAGGGGGTGTTGAACACTGAAGCTTTCTTT; CDR3aa: CASLQGVLNTEAFF; d_gene: TRBD1; j_gene: TRBJ1-1; abundance: .; v_gene: TRBV12-5
CDR3nt: TGTGCCAGCAGCTTATACATGGCCTCCTATGGCCACACCTTC; CDR3aa: CASSLYMASYGHTF; d_gene: .; j_gene: TRBJ1-2; abundance: .; v_gene: TRBV7-2
CDR3nt: TGTGCCAGCAGTCCGCAGGGGGCCATTGACGAGCAGTACTTC; CDR3aa: CASSPQGAIDEQYF; d_gene: TRBD1; j_gene: TRBJ2-7; abundance: few; v_gene: TRBV12-3/TRBV12-4
CDR3nt: TGCAGCGTGTCCCGGGACGGTACCTACGAGCAGTACTTC; CDR3aa: CSVSRDGTYEQYF; d_gene: .; j_gene: TRBJ2-7; abundance: few; v_gene: TRBV29-1
CDR3nt: TGTGCCAGCAGCTTAGGACAGGCGACCACACCGGCTAATGAAAAACTGTTTTTT; CDR3aa: CASSLGQATTPANEKLFF; d_gene: .; j_gene: TRBJ1-4; abundance: few; v_gene: TRBV11-3
CDR3nt: TGTGCCAGCCAGGGGCGGAACACTGAAGCTTTCTTT; CDR3aa: CASQGRNTEAFF; d_gene: .; j_gene: TRBJ1-1; abundance: .; v_gene: TRBV11-3
CDR3nt: TGTGCCATCAGTGACAACCGGGACTACCATCCCGAAGAGACCCAGTACTTC; CDR3aa: CAISDNRDYHPEETQYF; d_gene: TRBD2; j_gene: TRBJ2-5; abundance: .; v_gene: TRBV10-3
CDR3nt: TGTGCCAGCATAAAGGGAACGCAGGGAAACATTCAGTACTTC; CDR3aa: CASIKGTQGNIQYF; d_gene: .; j_gene: TRBJ2-4; abundance: .; v_gene: TRBV12-3/TRBV12-4
CDR3nt: TGTGCCAGCAGCCCTCGACAGGGGGCGGAATTTAACTATGGCTGCACCTTC; CDR3aa: CASSPRQGAEFNYGCTF; d_gene: TRBD1; j_gene: TRBJ1-2; abundance: .; v_gene: TRBV9
CDR3nt: TGTGACGGACCCCTCGGACAGTCAAACTACGAGCAGTACTTC; CDR3aa: CDGPLGQSNYEQYF; d_gene: .; j_gene: TRBJ2-7; abundance: .; v_gene: TRBV21-1
CDR3nt: TGCAGTGCTAGAGTGGGGTCCGGGACCTTATACAATGAGCAGTTCTTC; CDR3aa: CSARVGSGTLYNEQFF; d_gene: .; j_gene: TRBJ2-1; abundance: .; v_gene: TRBV20-1
CDR3nt: TGTGCCAGCAGAACACTAGAGTTTCGCGATGAGCAGTTCTTC; CDR3aa: CASRTLEFRDEQFF; d_gene: .; j_gene: TRBJ2-1; abundance: .; v_gene: TRBV11-2
CDR3nt: TGTGCCAGCAGCTCAACAGTGTCTAGCGGAGATACGCAGTATTTT; CDR3aa: CASSSTVSSGDTQYF; d_gene: TRBD2; j_gene: TRBJ2-3; abundance: few; v_gene: TRBV7-9
CDR3nt: TGTGCCAGCAGCCAAGATATAGGGCCTCAAGAGACCCAGTACTTC; CDR3aa: CASSQDIGPQETQYF; d_gene: .; j_gene: TRBJ2-5; abundance: few; v_gene: TRBV4-2
CDR3nt: TGTGCCTGGACCCCAGGGGACCCCCCACGGTACTTC; CDR3aa: CAWTPGDPPRYF; d_gene: .; j_gene: TRBJ2-5; abundance: .; v_gene: TRBV30
CDR3nt: TGCGCCAGCAGCCAGGGAGCGGGACAGGGGAATATGCACTACACCTTC; CDR3aa: CASSQGAGQGNMHYTF; d_gene: TRBD1; j_gene: TRBJ1-2; abundance: .; v_gene: TRBV4-1
CDR3nt: TGTGCCAGCAGTTTTTCGGGCACGGGCGACGAGCAGTACTTC; CDR3aa: CASSFSGTGDEQYF; d_gene: .; j_gene: TRBJ2-7; abundance: few; v_gene: TRBV12-3/TRBV12-4
CDR3nt: TGCAGTGCCAAAGGGGCCTCTAATTCACCCCTCCACTTT; CDR3aa: CSAKGASNSPLHF; d_gene: .; j_gene: TRBJ1-6; abundance: .; v_gene: TRBV20-1
CDR3nt: TGCGCCAGCAGCCGACTGAGCGGGGATTACAATGAGCAGTTCTTC; CDR3aa: CASSRLSGDYNEQFF; d_gene: TRBD2; j_gene: TRBJ2-1; abundance: .; v_gene: TRBV4-3
CDR3nt: TGTGCCACCAGTGATCACCGGGACACCAGGGATACGCAGTATTTT; CDR3aa: CATSDHRDTRDTQYF; d_gene: .; j_gene: TRBJ2-3; abundance: few; v_gene: TRBV24-1
CDR3nt: TGTGCCAGCAGGCAACACGGACAAGAGACCCAGTACTTC; CDR3aa: CASRQHGQETQYF; d_gene: .; j_gene: TRBJ2-5; abundance: many; v_gene: TRBV27
CDR3nt: TGTGCCAGCAGTTACTACCCGCGTGGCAGCGAGCAGTACTTC; CDR3aa: CASSYYPRGSEQYF; d_gene: .; j_gene: TRBJ2-7; abundance: .; v_gene: TRBV6-6
CDR3nt: TGCGCCAGCAGCCAAGATTTAGTATGGGATAAACCCCTCCACTTT; CDR3aa: CASSQDLVWDKPLHF; d_gene: .; j_gene: TRBJ1-6; abundance: .; v_gene: TRBV4-3
CDR3nt: TGTGCCAGCAGCGGATGGACAGGGAACAATCAGCCCCAGCATTTT; CDR3aa: CASSGWTGNNQPQHF; d_gene: TRBD1; j_gene: TRBJ1-5; abundance: .; v_gene: TRBV5-6